The text below deals with one T cell receptor (beta chain). The target of this receptor is not known. Base qualities were left out, and no much larger clone turns up one base away. Reading from cysteine to phenylalanine, the CDR3 counts 15 amino acids. The entry retains the CDR3 DNA only, 45 bases that are in frame from base 1. V lost 2 bases and J lost 11 bases, and the count of bases not matched to a germline gene is 13. CDR1 MNHEY and CDR2 SMNVEV are derived from the germline V gene (reference sequence). The entry originates in a study of cytomegalovirus exposure and HLA in healthy donors (dated by TCRdb to 2016 to 2017). General notes on the study: An earlier analysis of approximately 590 of the donors reported more than 250 Gb of sequence data and around 110 million unique TCR beta sequences from 150 million to 200 million T cells. Genome-wide SNP genotypes for about 65% of the 666 donors were used in a later genetic analysis, which treated that subset as a discovery cohort. Every repertoire in the discovery cohort had been generated on one and the same sequencing platform. High-throughput TCR immunosequencing, statistical association of individual TCRs with disease status, and machine learning were combined to predict cytomegalovirus infection status. Because of strong linkage in the cohort, roughly five DR-DQ haplotypes were treated as single units for association and clustering. The study was designed to test whether signatures of past pathogen exposure could be identified by cataloging public T cell receptors. Donor age, sex, ethnicity and CMV serostatus were compiled together with the repertoire data. Using immunosequencing, the study profiled T cell repertoires from approximately 700 subjects and related those repertoires to cytomegalovirus serostatus. Across roughly 420 genotyped donors of the cohort, an average of about 240,000 unique TCR beta nucleotide sequences per donor were sequenced, and roughly a sixth of those sequences were non-productive. A later analysis re-examined previously published TCR beta repertoires from 600 to 700 donors and added high-resolution HLA genotyping to investigate patterns of TCR occurrence. Rather than using new phenotypic data, the later analysis identified candidate immune exposures from TCR beta sequences and from how often those sequences occurred across donors. In an earlier analysis of 500 to 650 of the donors, high-throughput TCR beta sequencing was used to judge whether each TCR beta V gene segment behaved as functional or pseudogenic. Of the 398 genotyped donors, about 80% fell in the genetic ancestry cluster associated with self-reported Caucasian donors. An early release covering roughly 600 HLA-typed donors comprised roughly 300 gigabases of sequencing data and approximately 85 million unique TCR sequences. Typing coverage differed by locus: A, B, C, DRB1 and DQB1 were typed in about 620-640 donors, DQA1 in approximately 520, DPA1 in 600 to 610, and DPB1 in just under 490. Besides the first cohort of 666 subjects, a separate validation cohort made up of 95 to 150 different subjects was used. Class I and class II HLA loci were covered by the typing at four-digit resolution. The paper's findings and limits, for the study overall: According to a later analysis, most CMV-associated TCR beta chains appeared to be HLA-restricted, and the HLA associations seemed to be driven largely by CMV exposure. Linkage disequilibrium might explain the correlated functional status among segregating V segments, but an unknown experimental factor could not be ruled out. A later analysis found that TCR association rates varied across HLA loci, with DRB1 alleles showing the most associated TCRs and HLA-C alleles the fewest. In this cohort, only TCR beta chains were sequenced, and detectable features were limited by the absence of alpha or paired-chain data. According to a later genetic analysis, donors in an Asian-associated ancestry cluster had fewer N-insertions in productive TCRs than the approximately 710-donor mean. Because HLA typing was unavailable for some donors at each locus, only the typed subset was used in association tests. Because the 87-base-pair reads could not distinguish some IMGT-functional V segments, including TRBV6-2 and TRBV6-3, those segments were excluded. The study gave a list of about 160 TCR beta chains associated with cytomegalovirus. In a later analysis, HLA-associated TCR beta chains showed more clonal expansion and lower generation probabilities than non-associated chains that were equally common. A group of highly shared sequence variants was considered likely to be a technical artifact of the sequencing pipeline. Specific HLA alleles were associated with roughly 16,000 TCR beta sequences at a false discovery rate of 0.05 in a later analysis. Across donors, most TCR sequences were observed very rarely, whereas some public TCRs were present in many individuals. Immune exposure information for the cohort was limited to CMV serostatus. The classifier was reported to diagnose cytomegalovirus status with high specificity and sensitivity in both the original and validation cohorts. Because counts were too low, roughly 18 rarely observed V segments, including chromosome 9 orphons, were left out of the earlier analysis of about 500 of the donors. In a later analysis, several top co-occurrence clusters were reported to appear linked to parvovirus B19, influenza, CMV and Epstein-Barr virus. A further reported finding was that TCR beta sequences accurately predicted the HLA-A and HLA-B alleles for most subjects in the first cohort. The presence/absence analyses assumed that sequencing depth was roughly uniform across donors, and that assumption may not be true. In vitro tests confirmed that a few of the cytomegalovirus-associated TCR beta chains recognize cytomegalovirus antigens. When HLA alleles, especially DR and DQ, strongly co-occurred, attributing TCR associations to individual alleles was difficult. The authors suggested that the approach could potentially be extended to other disease states and immunological phenotypes. In a later genetic analysis, a missense DCLRE1C variant was associated with V-gene and J-gene trimming of TCR beta chains, and the association was replicated in an independent cohort. In an earlier analysis of about 550 of the donors, most TCR beta V segments were observed in productive rearrangements about 87% or about 30% of the time, broadly matching IMGT annotations.

The cohort consisted of fewer than 700 healthy bone marrow donors. All cohort members were sampled while nominally healthy, although unrecorded immune exposures were likely present. The donor tested CMV seronegative and was one of the 352 seronegative cohort members. Every donor gave a peripheral blood sample, and the peripheral blood mononuclear cells from that sample were used for TCR beta sequencing. Genomic DNA extraction from the blood cell samples was performed with the Qiagen DNeasy Blood Extraction Kit. The library came from the immunoSEQ multiplex PCR assay. The multiplex PCR relied on a mix of 60 forward primers for TCR Vbeta segments and 13 reverse primers for TCR Jbeta segments. The CDR3 region of rearranged TCR beta genes was amplified from genomic DNA by a multiplex PCR assay. Amplified TCR beta libraries were sequenced as 87-base-pair reads on the Illumina HiSeq System. Per the original workflow: Across the 670 or so repertoires, a later analysis counted some 80 million unique TCR beta chains, some 11 million of which were shared by at least two donors. Raw reads were error-corrected and collapsed into unique sequences by a nearest-neighbor algorithm in which closely related sequences were merged to remove PCR and sequencing errors. To assign V, D and J gene segments, CDR3 sequences were aligned to IMGT reference sequences. For a sequence to be retained, a match of at least six nucleotides was required to both a V gene segment and a J gene segment. A rearrangement counted as productive if the CDR3 had no stop codons and remained in frame with V and J, and every other rearrangement counted as non-productive. CDR3 was defined by IMGT convention, running from the second conserved V-encoded cysteine to the conserved J-encoded phenylalanine. In an earlier analysis of around 540 of the donors, sequences lacking an unambiguous match to a single V gene segment were excluded. In an earlier analysis of approximately 500 of the donors, a V segment was called functional when productive rearrangements were above 56.7%, and segregating when the standard deviation between donors exceeded 5%. A statistical classification framework was developed to diagnose cytomegalovirus status using the catalog of TCR beta chain sequences. V and J gene assignment, in a later analysis, came from comparing TCR nucleotide sequences with IMGT/GENE-DB human TR gene sequences. Using the TCRdist pipeline, a later analysis assigned CDR3 sequences along with most-parsimonious VDJ recombination scenarios. A later analysis defined each TCR beta chain by its CDR3 amino acid sequence plus V-gene family, and excluded reads lacking a unique V-gene family. To address suspected cross-contamination and a sequencing artifact, a later analysis removed a few hundred highly shared, low-generation-probability nucleotide sequences. A later analysis calculated a clonal expansion index for each public chain from normalized within-repertoire ranks of inferred template counts. In a later analysis, generation probabilities were computed with a VDJ recombination model fitted to out-of-frame rearrangements, and the resulting probabilities were checked against IGoR. A later analysis scored TCR-TCR, TCR-HLA and TCR-CMV co-occurrence with hypergeometric tests, applying a repertoire-size bias correction to TCR pairs. In a later analysis, false discovery rates were estimated by permuting HLA or CMV assignments 20 times. In a later analysis, co-occurring TCRs were grouped using DBSCAN, and TCRdist sequence similarity was added for clustering within HLA-allele-positive subsets. Repertoires with fewer than 30,000 or more than 120,000 public chains, plus five repertoires with anomalous nucleotide sharing, were excluded from co-occurrence clustering. In its TCRdb copy, this immuneACCESS table keeps in-frame sequences only and misses some clones. Where compared with another copy, unresolved V genes explain less than half of these, and the others have no known cause. V and J calls and clone size come straight from that table; D and trimming were deduced from the DNA. The sample table shows around 25,000 clones, and nearly 80% are seen once. The leading ten clones occupy approximately 5% of the sample.

The sequence links TRBV27 to TRBJ2-5; 8 bases in the middle match TRBD2. Material for sequencing was PBMCs. This TCR derives from a male donor in good health and CMV-seronegative. The CDR3 here reads CASSLGGRNPSEQYF. The bases are TGTGCCAGCAGTTTAGGCGGGAGGAACCCCTCTGAGCAGTACTTC.